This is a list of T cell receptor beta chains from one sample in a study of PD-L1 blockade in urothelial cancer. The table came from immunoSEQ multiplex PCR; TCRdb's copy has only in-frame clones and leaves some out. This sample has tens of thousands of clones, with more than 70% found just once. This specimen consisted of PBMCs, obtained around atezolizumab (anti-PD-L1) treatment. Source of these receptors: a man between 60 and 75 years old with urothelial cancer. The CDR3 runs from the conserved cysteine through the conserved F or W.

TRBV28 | CASAKTRGTYEQYF
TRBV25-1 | CASTFSGNTIYF
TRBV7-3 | CASSPRQADGYTF
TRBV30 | CAWNRPGMNEKLFF
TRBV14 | CASSQLQGSYNEQFF
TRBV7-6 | CASSPQFIAGAYNEQFF
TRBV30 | CAWSSLRFAGGITDTQYF
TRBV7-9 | CASSSSPNRNYGYTF
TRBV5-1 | CASSLAGVGTDTQYF
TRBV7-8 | CASGEGGVSNTEAFF
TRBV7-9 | CASSQQGAYTDTQYF
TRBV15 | CATSSLPGGTDTQYF
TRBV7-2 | CASSLFKGELFF
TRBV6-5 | CASSSSGNRAQETQYF
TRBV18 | CASSPSGRRQGDTQYF
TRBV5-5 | CASSRDRGGVNQPQHF
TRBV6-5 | CASSYGPPGTQYF
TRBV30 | CAWEWGQGNTIYF